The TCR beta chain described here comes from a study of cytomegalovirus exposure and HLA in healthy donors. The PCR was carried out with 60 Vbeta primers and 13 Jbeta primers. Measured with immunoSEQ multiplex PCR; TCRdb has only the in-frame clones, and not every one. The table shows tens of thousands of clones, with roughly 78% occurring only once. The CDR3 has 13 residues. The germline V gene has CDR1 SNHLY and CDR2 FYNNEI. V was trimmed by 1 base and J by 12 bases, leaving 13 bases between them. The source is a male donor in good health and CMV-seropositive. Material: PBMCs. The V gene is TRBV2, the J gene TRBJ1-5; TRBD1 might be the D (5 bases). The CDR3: CASSEGPQGLQHF. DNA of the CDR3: TGTGCCAGCAGTGAAGGCCCCCAGGGACTCCAGCATTTT.